This T cell receptor beta chain came from a study of shared clonotypes between healthy human individuals. Study summary: The plates for each donor numbered three CD4 naive, three CD4 memory, two CD8 naive and one CD8 memory.

Study conclusions and caveats: Sharing across four donors was highest in naive CD4 (approximately 5%) and lowest in memory CD8 (roughly 0.4%).

Assay: immunoSEQ multiplex PCR; the TCRdb copy retains only in-frame clones and omits some. Of 2.3 million or so clones listed, approximately 93% are singletons. This CDR3 is 12 amino acids long. In germline, CDR1 is SGHTA, CDR2 FQGTGA. Trimming took 5 bases from V and 6 from J, leaving 9 bases between them. Subsets obtained from CD4+ cells comprised CD45RA+ naive and CD45RA-negative memory cells. As to this clone: The antigen is undetermined. The sample carries other DNA sequences with the same CDR3.

Sequencing input: naive CD4+ T cells from PBMCs. Subset of the sample: CD45RA+ positively selected. The chain is built from TRBV7-3 and TRBJ2-3; no clear D gene. This clonotype was sampled from a man aged 18 to 29 in good health. Some clones in this sample may be carry-over from other donors' samples. This chain's CDR3 is CASSLIGDTQYF. The DNA for the CDR3 is TGTGCCAGCAGCCTAATTGGGGATACGCAGTATTTT.